Following are 14 T cell receptor beta chains from one sample sequenced in a study of T-cell reconstitution after alpha-beta-depleted transplantation in children. Unique molecular identifiers were incorporated during preparation of the TCRbeta library. MiXCR was run by TCRdb on the PCR reads, yielding one entry per CDR3 protein. The sample lists some 200,000 distinct CDR3 sequences, about 8.2% occurring once. The material sequenced was PBMCs, mostly from graft donor cells, taken 360 days after TCRalphabeta/CD19-depleted stem cell transplant. The receptors here all came from a male patient aged 2-15 years who had a stem cell transplant for acute myeloid leukemia, so the T cells may come from the graft donor.

This clonotype was seen ten or more times. The gene calls are TRBV12-3 or TRBV12-4 and TRBJ2-3; D unclear. The V and J ends lost 3 bases and 2 bases respectively, with 6 bases between them. The CDR3 is 13 residues long. The CDR3 DNA reads TGTGCCAGCAGTTTGCAGGACACAGATACGCAGTATTTT. Translating gives CASSLQDTDTQYF.

V usage is TRBV11-2 and J usage is TRBJ1-2; TRBD1 matches at 8 bases. The CDR3 is made up of 14 amino acids. Germline V gene sequence: CDR1 SGHAT, CDR2 FQNNGV. The ends lost 4 bases at V and 2 bases at J; junction bases unmatched: 3. CDR3 nucleotide sequence: TGTGCCAGCAGCTCCCGGACAGGGAACTATGGCTACACCTTC. It yields the protein CASSSRTGNYGYTF.

The chain is built from TRBV4-3 and TRBJ2-7; 9 bases are a match to TRBD2. The J segment lost 1 base and the V segment lost 0 bases, leaving 7 bases of the junction unmatched. The CDR3 totals 17 residues. CDR1 is LGHNA and CDR2 is YSLEER in the germline V gene. CDR3 loop: CASSQDLTSGNSYEQYF. In nucleotides, the CDR3 is TGCGCCAGCAGCCAAGACCTGACTAGCGGTAATTCCTACGAGCAGTACTTC.

This chain uses TRBV5-1 with TRBJ2-2; 8 nucleotides agree with TRBD1. Germline trimming cut 5 bases from V and 3 bases from J; bases unmatched to any gene: 9. The CDR3 consists of 16 residues. Germline V lookup: CDR1 SGHRS, CDR2 YFSETQ. The CDR3 spells CASSSSGTGYTGELFF. As DNA, the CDR3 is TGCGCCAGCAGTTCGTCAGGGACAGGATACACCGGGGAGCTGTTTTTT.

The sample holds many counts of this clonotype. The chain links TRBV12-3 or TRBV12-4 to TRBJ2-2; possibly TRBD1 or TRBD2 for D (6 bases each). V shed 3 bases and J shed 7 bases, with 15 bases lying between them. The CDR3 has 15 residues. The CDR3 here is CASSFVRGRDGELFF. Here the CDR3 DNA reads TGTGCCAGCAGTTTCGTTCGGGGGCGCGACGGGGAGCTGTTTTTT.

This clonotype was recorded many times. This chain links TRBV29-1 with TRBJ2-3; D remains unclear. Trimming took off 0 bases at V and 1 base at J, with 8 bases between the two ends. The germline V gene encodes CDR1 SQVTM and CDR2 ANQGSEA. The CDR3 is made up of 14 amino acids. CDR3 DNA sequence: TGCAGCGTTGAAGATGCGGTGGGCACAGATACGCAGTATTTT. As protein: CSVEDAVGTDTQYF.

Only a few counts were recorded for this clonotype. The V call is TRBV29-1, the J call TRBJ2-7, with D possibly called TRBD1 or TRBD2 (5 bases each). The V end was cut by 5 bases, the J end by 1 base, with 12 bases between. CDR1 SQVTM and CDR2 ANQGSEA come from the germline V gene. The length of the CDR3 is 13 residues. The CDR3, as DNA: TGCAGCGTTCCGGGACGGAATTCCTACGAGCAGTACTTC. Amino acids: CSVPGRNSYEQYF.

This chain connects TRBV3-1 to TRBJ2-5; weak D call: TRBD2 (5 bases). V was trimmed by 1 base and J by 4 bases, leaving 10 bases between them. Per germline, CDR1 LGHDT and CDR2 YNNKEL (reference sequence). The CDR3 runs 14 residues. The CDR3 loop reads CASSQVTGRETQYF. CDR3 sequence (DNA): TGTGCCAGCAGCCAAGTAACTGGGAGAGAGACCCAGTACTTC.

Many counts were recorded for this clonotype. The gene calls are TRBV12-3 or TRBV12-4 and TRBJ2-2; maybe TRBD2 (7 bases). This CDR3 is 11 amino acids long. V shed 11 bases and J shed 7 bases, with 11 bases lying between them. The CDR3, as DNA: TGTGCCCTGGGAGGGGGCGGGGAGCTGTTTTTT. This translates into CALGGGGELFF.

This clonotype was seen many times. J is TRBJ2-1 and V is TRBV20-1; 7 nucleotides match TRBD2. The CDR3 is made up of 14 amino acids. J lost 6 bases, V lost 5 bases, and 10 bases had no gene match. Germline CDR1 DFQATT, CDR2 SNEGSKA (reference sequence). The CDR3 reads CSAYRGGEGNEQFF. CDR3 nucleotide sequence: TGCAGTGCTTACCGGGGCGGGGAGGGCAATGAGCAGTTCTTC.

This clonotype was seen at least ten times. The chain employs TRBV10-3 and TRBJ2-7, with D unresolved. This CDR3 is built from 14 residues. Trimming took off 0 bases at V and 0 bases at J, with 6 bases between the two ends. The germline V gene encodes CDR1 ENHRY and CDR2 SYGVKD. The CDR3 DNA reads as TGTGCCATCAGTGAGTCCCCCAGCTCCTACGAGCAGTACTTC. It codes for CAISESPSSYEQYF.

The chain carries TRBV20-1 and TRBJ2-1; unclear D gene. Germline loops: CDR1 DFQATT, CDR2 SNEGSKA (reference sequence). This CDR3 comprises 12 residues. Trimming removed 3 bases at V and 6 bases at J, with 9 bases between. CDR3 in DNA: TGCAGTGCTAGGCCTGTCTCCAATGAGCAGTTCTTC. Encoded protein: CSARPVSNEQFF.

The chain joins TRBV7-8 to TRBJ2-7; D is ambiguous. Germline V gene data show CDR1 as SGHVS and CDR2 as FQNEAQ. V was pared by 10 bases and J by 6 bases, with 7 bases between. The CDR3 has 9 amino acids. The CDR3, as DNA: TGTGCCACCACGGTCGAGCAGTACGTC. This encodes CATTVEQYV.

This clonotype was observed many times. This chain links TRBV3-1 with TRBJ2-5; perhaps TRBD2 as D (5 bases). The ends were cut back, 1 base at V and 7 bases at J, with 16 bases in the middle. The CDR3 has 15 residues. Germline V gene sequence: CDR1 LGHDT, CDR2 YNNKEL (reference sequence). In nucleotides, the CDR3 is TGTGCCAGCAGCCAAGCAAGGCTAGCAAGAGGGACCCAGTACTTC. Protein: CASSQARLARGTQYF.